Presented here are 16 T cell receptor beta chains from one specimen sequenced in a study of T-cell memory formation after mild COVID-19. TCRdb independently ran MiXCR on the 5' RACE reads; one entry per CDR3 protein. This table holds roughly 86,000 distinct CDR3 sequences, about 13% found once. Sequenced input: PBMCs or a T cell subset sorted from them (not recorded which). All receptors derive from an adult woman who had mild COVID-19 (a few samples of this study predate the infection). Cell type and time point are not known.

A few counts support this clonotype. The chain combines TRBV27 with TRBJ1-2; D remains unclear. The CDR3 is made up of 13 amino acids. The V gene's germline CDR1 is MNHEY and CDR2 SMNVEV (reference sequence). The germline V and J ends were trimmed by 4 bases and 4 bases, with 10 bases remaining between them. The chain's CDR3 is CASSSGGLYGYTF. Here the CDR3 DNA reads TGTGCCAGCAGTTCCGGAGGCCTCTATGGCTACACCTTC.

This sequence joins TRBV29-1 and TRBJ2-1, with TRBD2 matching over 9 bases. The CDR3 is 13 amino acids. Germline V gene sequence: CDR1 SQVTM, CDR2 ANQGSEA. J gave up 3 bases and V 4 bases, and 1 base lay outside the gene matches. The chain's CDR3 is CSVGLADYNEQFF. CDR3 coding DNA: TGCAGCGTTGGACTAGCGGACTACAATGAGCAGTTCTTC.

This chain joins TRBV7-9 and TRBJ1-5; the match to TRBD1 covers 12 bases. Trimming cost V 4 bases and J 2 bases; bases outside gene matches: 9. The CDR3 has 18 residues. Germline CDR1 SEHNR, CDR2 FQNEAQ (reference sequence). The CDR3 region has the DNA TGTGCCAGCAGCTCCGTCCCGGGACAGGGGGCTGGCAATCAGCCCCAGCATTTT. This codes for CASSSVPGQGAGNQPQHF.

The CDR3 DNA reads as TGTGCCAGCAGCCCCGGGACAGGGAAAAGGGGATATGGCTACACCTTC. It yields the protein CASSPGTGKRGYGYTF. V is TRBV14 and J is TRBJ1-2; 9 positions agree with TRBD1. CDR1 is SGHDN, CDR2 FVKESK, per germline. The CDR3 spans 16 residues. Trimming removed 4 bases from V and 5 bases from J; junction bases left unmatched: 11. The variable domain in full, with the rest retrieved from reference TRBV14 and TRBJ1-2, is EAGVTQFPSHSVIEKGQTVTLRCDPISGHDNLYWYRRVMGKEIKFLLHFVKESKQDESGMPNNRFLAERTGGTYSTLKVQPAELEDSGVYFCASSPGTGKRGYGYTFGSGTRLTVV.

The gene calls are TRBV9 and TRBJ2-7; TRBD2 is a possible D gene (6 bases). CDR3 size: 14 residues. V dropped 2 bases and J dropped 2 bases, with 11 bases sitting between them. In germline, CDR1 is SGDLS, CDR2 YYNGEE. The CDR3 sequence is CASSVGGAPYEQYF. The CDR3 bases are TGTGCCAGCAGCGTGGGGGGAGCTCCCTACGAGCAGTACTTC.

This clonotype was observed a few times. The chain combines TRBV24-1 with TRBJ2-6, with D maybe TRBD1 (6 bases). The CDR3 length is 17 residues. V gave up 4 bases and J gave up 1 base, with 13 bases separating them. CDR1 KGHDR and CDR2 SFDVKD come from the germline V gene. The CDR3 sequence is CATSETTGGSGANVLTF. CDR3 nucleotides: TGTGCCACCAGTGAGACGACAGGCGGGTCTGGGGCCAACGTCCTGACTTTC.

This clonotype was recorded a few times. J is TRBJ2-1 and V is TRBV5-4; D ambiguous. Germline CDR1 SGHNT, CDR2 YYREEE (reference sequence). CDR3 length: 14 residues. V gave up 4 bases and J gave up 6 bases, with 14 bases separating them. The CDR3 loop is CASSPTDLLNEQFF. The CDR3, as DNA: TGTGCCAGCAGCCCTACGGACCTCCTCAATGAGCAGTTCTTC.

The rearrangement uses TRBV24-1 and TRBJ1-5; D is perhaps TRBD1 (5 bases). Germline V gene data show CDR1 as KGHDR and CDR2 as SFDVKD. The germline V and J ends were trimmed by 1 base and 7 bases, with 7 bases remaining between them. The CDR3 consists of 13 residues. CDR3 bases: TGTGCCACCAGTGATTTTTGGGGCCAGCCCCAGCATTTT. Its protein is CATSDFWGQPQHF.

This clonotype has a handful of counts. The V and J genes are TRBV6-5 and TRBJ2-3, with 12 bases that match TRBD2. The CDR3 loop spans 18 amino acids. V lost 5 bases and J lost 3; bases outside the gene matches: 12. CDR1 and CDR2 (germline): MNHEY, SVGAGI. The CDR3: CASSQTSGSNLSTDTQYF. CDR3 coding DNA: TGTGCCAGCAGTCAGACTAGCGGGAGTAACCTCTCGACAGATACGCAGTATTTT.

The rearrangement joins TRBV12-3 or TRBV12-4 to TRBJ2-1; D possibly matches TRBD1 or TRBD2 (5 bases each). The ends were cut back, 1 base at V and 13 bases at J, with 11 bases in the middle. The CDR3 is 12 amino acids. DNA of the CDR3: TGTGCCAGCAGTTTAGGAGGGGTAGGACAGTTCTTC. This codes for CASSLGGVGQFF.

There are a few counts of this clonotype. The chain employs TRBV5-1 and TRBJ2-1; the D is unclear. The germline V gene has CDR1 SGHRS and CDR2 YFSETQ. The V end was cut by 4 bases, the J end by 3 bases, with 17 bases between. The CDR3 totals 16 residues. The CDR3 protein is CASSPPGGLGYNEQFF. As DNA, the CDR3 is TGCGCCAGCAGCCCCCCGGGTGGTTTGGGCTACAATGAGCAGTTCTTC.

This chain links TRBV10-3 with TRBJ2-7; unclear D gene. The CDR3 is 11 amino acids. Trimming took 4 bases from V and 6 from J, leaving 7 bases between them. Germline-derived CDR1 and CDR2 are ENHRY and SYGVKD. The CDR3 loop reads CAISGNLEQYF. The CDR3 DNA sequence: TGTGCCATCAGTGGAAATCTCGAGCAGTACTTC.

This chain joins TRBV4-3 and TRBJ2-3; TRBD1 aligns across 8 bases. Germline V CDR1 and CDR2: LGHNA, YSLEER. Trimming took 6 bases from V and 1 from J; bases not matched to a gene: 6. This CDR3 is 15 amino acids long. CDR3 amino acids: CASRDREMGTDTQYF. The CDR3 coding sequence is TGCGCCAGCAGGGACAGGGAAATGGGCACAGATACGCAGTATTTT.

This clonotype showed up just a few times. The gene calls are TRBV30 and TRBJ2-7, with D tentatively TRBD1 (5 bases). Germline lookup yields CDR1 GTSNPN and CDR2 SVGIG (reference sequence). V was pared by 3 bases and J by 3 bases, with 12 bases between. The CDR3 runs to 13 residues. The CDR3 nucleotides are TGTGCCTGGAGAGCCAGGGCTGGCTACGAGCAGTACTTC. Translation: CAWRARAGYEQYF.

J is TRBJ2-3 and V is TRBV7-9; a possible D gene is TRBD1 (5 bases). Germline assignment: CDR1 SEHNR and CDR2 FQNEAQ (reference sequence). The CDR3 spans 18 residues. With 0 bases removed from V and 0 bases from J, the gap between germline ends came to 16 bases. The CDR3 DNA sequence: TGTGCCAGCAGCTTAGCGGGGCTTACCAACCCGAGCACAGATACGCAGTATTTT. Protein sequence: CASSLAGLTNPSTDTQYF.

This clonotype was recorded a few times. The rearrangement joins TRBV4-3 to TRBJ2-3; 10 nucleotides agree with TRBD1. The V gene end was trimmed by 3 bases and the J gene end by 6 bases; junction bases not matched to a gene: 9. CDR3 length equals 16 residues. Germline V gene lookup returns CDR1 LGHNA and CDR2 YSLEER. Here the CDR3 reads CASSHGTSDRGDTQYF. CDR3 in DNA: TGCGCCAGCAGCCATGGGACCTCGGACAGGGGGGATACGCAGTATTTT.